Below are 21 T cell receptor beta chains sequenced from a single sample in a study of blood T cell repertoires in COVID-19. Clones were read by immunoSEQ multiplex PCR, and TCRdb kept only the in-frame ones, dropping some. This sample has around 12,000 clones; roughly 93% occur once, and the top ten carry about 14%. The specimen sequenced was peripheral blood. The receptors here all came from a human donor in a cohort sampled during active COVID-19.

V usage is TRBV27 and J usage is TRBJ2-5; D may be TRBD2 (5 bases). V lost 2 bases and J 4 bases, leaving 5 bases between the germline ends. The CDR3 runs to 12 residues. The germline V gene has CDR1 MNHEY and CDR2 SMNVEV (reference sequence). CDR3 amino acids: CASSLRGETQYF. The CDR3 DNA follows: TGTGCCAGCAGTTTACGGGGAGAGACCCAGTACTTC.

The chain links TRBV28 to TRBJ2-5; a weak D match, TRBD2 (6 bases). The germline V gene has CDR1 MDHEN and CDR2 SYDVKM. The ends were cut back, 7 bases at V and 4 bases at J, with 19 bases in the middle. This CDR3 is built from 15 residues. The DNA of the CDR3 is TGTGCCAGCACGGGAGCGTGGTTAGCCAGAGAGACCCAGTACTTC. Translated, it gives CASTGAWLARETQYF.

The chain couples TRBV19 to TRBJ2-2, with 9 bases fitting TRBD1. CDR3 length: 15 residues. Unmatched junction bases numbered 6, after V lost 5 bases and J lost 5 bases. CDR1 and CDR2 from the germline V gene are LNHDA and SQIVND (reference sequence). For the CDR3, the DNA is TGTGCCAGTAGTCGCGGGACAGGGATGACCGGGGAGCTGTTTTTT. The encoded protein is CASSRGTGMTGELFF.

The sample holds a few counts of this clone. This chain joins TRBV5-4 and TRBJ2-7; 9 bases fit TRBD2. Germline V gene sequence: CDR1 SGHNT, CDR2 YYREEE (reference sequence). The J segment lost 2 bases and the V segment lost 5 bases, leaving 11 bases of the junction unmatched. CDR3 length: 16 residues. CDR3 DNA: TGTGCCAGCAGGGAGAATAGCGGGAGTATCACCTACGAGCAGTACTTC. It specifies CASRENSGSITYEQYF.

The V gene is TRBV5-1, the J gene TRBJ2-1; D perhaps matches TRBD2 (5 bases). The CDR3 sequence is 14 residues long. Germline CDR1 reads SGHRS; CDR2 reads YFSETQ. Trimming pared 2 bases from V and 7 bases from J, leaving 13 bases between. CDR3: CASSFGQEGNEQFF. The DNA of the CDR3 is TGCGCCAGCAGCTTTGGTCAAGAGGGAAATGAGCAGTTCTTC.

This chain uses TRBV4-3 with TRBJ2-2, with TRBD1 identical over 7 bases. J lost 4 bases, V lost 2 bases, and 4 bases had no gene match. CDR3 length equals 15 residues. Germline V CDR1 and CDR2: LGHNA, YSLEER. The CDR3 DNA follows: TGCGCCAGCAGCCAAACAGGGGTTTCCACCGGGGAGCTGTTTTTT. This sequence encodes CASSQTGVSTGELFF.

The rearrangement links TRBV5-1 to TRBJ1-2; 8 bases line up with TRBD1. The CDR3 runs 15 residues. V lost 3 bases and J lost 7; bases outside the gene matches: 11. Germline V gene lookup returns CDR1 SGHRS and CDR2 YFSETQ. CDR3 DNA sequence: TGCGCCAGCAGCTGGGGGAGCAGGGGGCTTATTGGCTACACCTTC. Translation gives CASSWGSRGLIGYTF.

The CDR3 loop is CASSPGQGVAYF. The CDR3 DNA follows: TGCGCCAGCAGCCCCGGACAAGGGGTCGCGTATTTT. This chain joins TRBV4-1 and TRBJ2-3; tentative D call: TRBD1 (5 bases). V lost 4 bases and J lost 14, with 16 bases in between. The CDR3 has 12 residues. Germline assignment: CDR1 MGHRA and CDR2 YSYEKL.

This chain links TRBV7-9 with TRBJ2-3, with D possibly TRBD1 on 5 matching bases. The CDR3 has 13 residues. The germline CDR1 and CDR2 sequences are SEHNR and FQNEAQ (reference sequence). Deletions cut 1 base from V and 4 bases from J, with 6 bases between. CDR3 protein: CASSLGGADTQYF. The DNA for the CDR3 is TGTGCCAGCAGCTTAGGGGGCGCAGATACGCAGTATTTT.

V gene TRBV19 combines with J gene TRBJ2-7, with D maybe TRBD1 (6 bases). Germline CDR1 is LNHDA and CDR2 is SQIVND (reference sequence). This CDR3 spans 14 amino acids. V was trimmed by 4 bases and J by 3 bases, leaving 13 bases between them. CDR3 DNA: TGTGCCAGTAGTACCTCGACAGGTAACTACGAGCAGTACTTC. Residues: CASSTSTGNYEQYF.

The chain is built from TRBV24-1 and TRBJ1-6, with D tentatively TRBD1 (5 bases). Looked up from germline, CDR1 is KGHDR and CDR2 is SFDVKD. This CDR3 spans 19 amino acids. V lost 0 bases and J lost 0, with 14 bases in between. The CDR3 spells CATSDLSSGNLSYNSPLHF. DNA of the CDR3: TGTGCCACCAGTGATTTGAGCTCAGGGAATCTCTCCTATAATTCACCCCTCCACTTT.

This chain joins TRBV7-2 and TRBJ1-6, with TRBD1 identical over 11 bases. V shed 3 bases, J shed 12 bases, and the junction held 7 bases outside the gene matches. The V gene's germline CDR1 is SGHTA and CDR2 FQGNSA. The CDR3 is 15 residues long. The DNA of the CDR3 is TGTGCCAGCAGCTTGATGGGGACAGGGGGTGAACCCCTCCACTTT. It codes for CASSLMGTGGEPLHF.

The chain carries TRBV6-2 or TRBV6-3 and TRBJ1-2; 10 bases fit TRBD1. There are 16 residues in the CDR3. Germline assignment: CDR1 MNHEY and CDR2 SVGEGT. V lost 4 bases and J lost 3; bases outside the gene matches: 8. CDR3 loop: CASSSPWTGGDYGYTF. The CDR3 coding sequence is TGTGCCAGCAGTTCCCCTTGGACAGGGGGGGACTATGGCTACACCTTC.

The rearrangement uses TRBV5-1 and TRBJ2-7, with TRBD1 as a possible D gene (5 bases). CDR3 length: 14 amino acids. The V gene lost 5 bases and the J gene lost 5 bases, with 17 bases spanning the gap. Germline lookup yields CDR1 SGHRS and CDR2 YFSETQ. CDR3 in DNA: TGCGCCAGCAGTGGGGCCTCTTCTACCGACGAGCAGTACTTC. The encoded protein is CASSGASSTDEQYF.

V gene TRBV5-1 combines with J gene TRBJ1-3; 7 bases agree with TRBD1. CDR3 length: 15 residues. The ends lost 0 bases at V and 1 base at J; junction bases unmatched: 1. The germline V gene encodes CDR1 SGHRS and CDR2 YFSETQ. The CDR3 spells CASSLAQGSGNTIYF. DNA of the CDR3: TGCGCCAGCAGCTTGGCACAGGGGTCTGGAAACACCATATATTTT. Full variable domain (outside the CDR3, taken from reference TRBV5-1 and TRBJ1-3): KAGVTQTPRYLIKTRGQQVTLSCSPISGHRSVSWYQQTPGQGLQFLFEYFSETQRNKGNFPGRFSGRQFSNSRSEMNVSTLELGDSALYLCASSLAQGSGNTIYFGEGSWLTVV.

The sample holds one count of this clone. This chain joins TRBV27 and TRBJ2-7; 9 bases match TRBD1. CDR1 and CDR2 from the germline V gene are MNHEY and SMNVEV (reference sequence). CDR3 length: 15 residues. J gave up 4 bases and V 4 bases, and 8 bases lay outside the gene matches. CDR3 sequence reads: CASSYYGTGLYEQYF. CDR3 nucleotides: TGTGCCAGCAGTTACTACGGGACAGGGTTGTACGAGCAGTACTTC.

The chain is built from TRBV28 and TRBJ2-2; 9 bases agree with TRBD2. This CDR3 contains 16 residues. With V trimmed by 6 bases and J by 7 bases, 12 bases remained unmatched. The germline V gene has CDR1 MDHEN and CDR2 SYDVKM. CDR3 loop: CASRKFGGRAVGELFF. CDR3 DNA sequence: TGTGCCAGCAGGAAGTTCGGCGGGAGGGCGGTCGGGGAGCTGTTTTTT.

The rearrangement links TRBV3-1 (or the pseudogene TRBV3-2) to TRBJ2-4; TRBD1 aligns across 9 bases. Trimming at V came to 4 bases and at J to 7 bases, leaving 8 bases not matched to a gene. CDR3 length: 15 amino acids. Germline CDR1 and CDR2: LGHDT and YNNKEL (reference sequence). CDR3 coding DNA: TGTGCCAGCAGCCTATCCGGGACAGGGAGGAACATTCAGTACTTC. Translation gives CASSLSGTGRNIQYF.

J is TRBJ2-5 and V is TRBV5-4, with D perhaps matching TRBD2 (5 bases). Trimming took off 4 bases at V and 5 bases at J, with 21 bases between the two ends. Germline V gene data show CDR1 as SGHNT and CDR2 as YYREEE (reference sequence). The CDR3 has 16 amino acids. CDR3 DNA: TGTGCCAGCAGCCGAACCGCTGGTGGACTCGGGGAGACCCAGTACTTC. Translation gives CASSRTAGGLGETQYF.

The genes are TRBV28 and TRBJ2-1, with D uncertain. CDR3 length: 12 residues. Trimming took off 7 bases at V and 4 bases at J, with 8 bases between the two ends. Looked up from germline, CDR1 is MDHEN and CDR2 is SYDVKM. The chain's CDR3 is CASTDLYNEQFF. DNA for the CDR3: TGTGCCAGCACCGACTTGTACAATGAGCAGTTCTTC.

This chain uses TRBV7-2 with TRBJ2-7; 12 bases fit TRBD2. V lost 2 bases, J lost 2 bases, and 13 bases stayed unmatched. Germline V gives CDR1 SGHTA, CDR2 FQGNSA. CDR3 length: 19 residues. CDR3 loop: CASSLFALGLAGGTYEQYF. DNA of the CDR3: TGTGCCAGCAGCTTATTCGCCCTCGGGCTAGCGGGAGGGACCTACGAGCAGTACTTC.